Reported below is one TCR beta chain. The data originate from a study of T cell changes during pregnancy in multiple sclerosis. The CDR3 sequence is 14 residues long. The J segment lost 8 bases and the V segment lost 2 bases, leaving 8 bases of the junction unmatched. Germline CDR1 and CDR2: MGHRA and YSYEKL. Produced via immunoSEQ multiplex PCR; TCRdb's table is partial and in-frame only. Of roughly 58,000 clones in the sample, approximately 94% are singletons; the top ten hold less than 4.5%. The sample consisted of CD8+ T cells from peripheral blood mononuclear cells, taken in the third trimester of pregnancy. This TCR derives from a female donor with multiple sclerosis, enrolled in a pregnancy study. J is TRBJ1-1 and V is TRBV4-1; 7 nucleotides agree with TRBD1. In nucleotides, the CDR3 is TGCGCCAGCAGCCAATCGGACAGGAGCTACGAAGCTTTCTTT. Encoded protein: CASSQSDRSYEAFF.